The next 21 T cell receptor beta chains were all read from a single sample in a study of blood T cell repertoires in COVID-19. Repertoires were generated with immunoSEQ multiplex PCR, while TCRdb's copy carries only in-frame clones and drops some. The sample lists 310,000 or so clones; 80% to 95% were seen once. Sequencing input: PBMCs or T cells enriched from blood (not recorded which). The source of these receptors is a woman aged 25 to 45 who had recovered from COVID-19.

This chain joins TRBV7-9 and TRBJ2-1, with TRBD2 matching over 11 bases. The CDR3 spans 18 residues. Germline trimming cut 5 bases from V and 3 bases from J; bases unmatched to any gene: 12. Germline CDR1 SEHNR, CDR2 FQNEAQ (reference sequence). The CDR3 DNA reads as TGTGCCAGCAGCCGGGGACTAGCGGCACCTCAGAACTACAATGAGCAGTTCTTC. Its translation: CASSRGLAAPQNYNEQFF.

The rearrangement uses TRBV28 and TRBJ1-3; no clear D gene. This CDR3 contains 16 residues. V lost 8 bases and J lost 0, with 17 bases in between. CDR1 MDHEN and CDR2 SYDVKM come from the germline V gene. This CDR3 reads CASSPPILFSGNTIYF. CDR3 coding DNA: TGTGCCAGCTCCCCCCCGATACTCTTCTCTGGAAACACCATATATTTT.

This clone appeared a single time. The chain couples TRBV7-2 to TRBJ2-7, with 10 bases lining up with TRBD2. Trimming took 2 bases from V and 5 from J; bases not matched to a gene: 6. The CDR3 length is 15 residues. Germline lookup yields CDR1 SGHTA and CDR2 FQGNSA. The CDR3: CASSLYLAGANEQYF. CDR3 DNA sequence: TGTGCCAGCAGCTTATACCTAGCGGGAGCAAACGAGCAGTACTTC.

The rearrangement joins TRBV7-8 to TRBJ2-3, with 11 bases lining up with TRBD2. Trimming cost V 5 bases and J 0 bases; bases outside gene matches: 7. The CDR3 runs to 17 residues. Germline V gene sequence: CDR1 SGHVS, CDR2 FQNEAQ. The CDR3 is CASSRGRLAGSTDTQYF. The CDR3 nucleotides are TGTGCCAGCAGCCGAGGGAGACTAGCGGGGAGCACAGATACGCAGTATTTT.

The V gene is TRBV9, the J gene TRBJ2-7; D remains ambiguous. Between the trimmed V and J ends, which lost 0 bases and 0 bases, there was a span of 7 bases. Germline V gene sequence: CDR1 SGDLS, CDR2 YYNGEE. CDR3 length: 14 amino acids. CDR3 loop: CASSVVDSSYEQYF. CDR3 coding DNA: TGTGCCAGCAGCGTAGTAGATAGCTCCTACGAGCAGTACTTC.

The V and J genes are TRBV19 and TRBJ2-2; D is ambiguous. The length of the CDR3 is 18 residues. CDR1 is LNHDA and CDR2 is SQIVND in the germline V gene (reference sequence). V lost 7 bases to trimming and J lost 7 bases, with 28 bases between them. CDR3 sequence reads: CASTKPRFAPLLGGELFF. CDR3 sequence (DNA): TGTGCCAGTACCAAACCCCGGTTCGCCCCCCTCCTTGGCGGGGAGCTGTTTTTT.

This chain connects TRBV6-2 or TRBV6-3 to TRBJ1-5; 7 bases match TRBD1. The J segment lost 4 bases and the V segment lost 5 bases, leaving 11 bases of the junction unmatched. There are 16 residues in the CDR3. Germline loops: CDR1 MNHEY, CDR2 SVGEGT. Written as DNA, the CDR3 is TGTGCCAGCAGTAAATACCACGGGACAGATAATCAGCCCCAGCATTTT. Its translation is CASSKYHGTDNQPQHF.

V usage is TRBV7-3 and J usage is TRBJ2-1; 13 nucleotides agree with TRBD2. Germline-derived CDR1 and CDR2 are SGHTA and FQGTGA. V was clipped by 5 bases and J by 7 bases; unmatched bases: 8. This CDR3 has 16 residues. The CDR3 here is CASSTAGTSGVNEQFF. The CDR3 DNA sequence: TGTGCCAGCAGCACCGCCGGGACTAGCGGGGTAAATGAGCAGTTCTTC. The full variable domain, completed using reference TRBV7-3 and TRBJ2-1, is GAGVSQTPSNKVTEKGKYVELRCDPISGHTALYWYRQSLGQGPEFLIYFQGTGAADDSGLPNDRFFAVRPEGSVSTLKIQRTERGDSAVYLCASSTAGTSGVNEQFFGPGTRLTVL.

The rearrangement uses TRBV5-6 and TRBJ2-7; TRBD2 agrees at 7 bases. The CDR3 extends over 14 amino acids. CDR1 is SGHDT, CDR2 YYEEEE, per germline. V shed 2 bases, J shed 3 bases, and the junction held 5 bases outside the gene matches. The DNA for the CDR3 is TGTGCCAGCAGCTTAGGTAGCGGGCGCTACGAGCAGTACTTC. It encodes CASSLGSGRYEQYF.

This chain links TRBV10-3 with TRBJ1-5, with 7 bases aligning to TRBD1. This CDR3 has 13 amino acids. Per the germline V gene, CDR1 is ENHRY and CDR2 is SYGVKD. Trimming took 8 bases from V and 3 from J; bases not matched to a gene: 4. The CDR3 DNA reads TGTGCCATCCGGGACAGCCACAATCAGCCCCAGCATTTT. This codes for CAIRDSHNQPQHF.

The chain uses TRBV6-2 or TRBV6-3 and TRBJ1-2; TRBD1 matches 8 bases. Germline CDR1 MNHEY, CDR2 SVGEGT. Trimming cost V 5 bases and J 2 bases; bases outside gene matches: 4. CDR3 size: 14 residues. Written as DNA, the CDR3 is TGTGCCAGCAGTCCAGGGGGCGCGAACTATGGCTACACCTTC. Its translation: CASSPGGANYGYTF.

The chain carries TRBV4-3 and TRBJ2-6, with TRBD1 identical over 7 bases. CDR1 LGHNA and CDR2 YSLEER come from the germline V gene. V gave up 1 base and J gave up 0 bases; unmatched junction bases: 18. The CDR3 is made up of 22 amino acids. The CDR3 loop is CASSQGGFEGAGMSSGANVLTF. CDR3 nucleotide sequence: TGCGCCAGCAGCCAAGGGGGTTTCGAGGGGGCAGGAATGTCCTCTGGGGCCAACGTCCTGACTTTC.

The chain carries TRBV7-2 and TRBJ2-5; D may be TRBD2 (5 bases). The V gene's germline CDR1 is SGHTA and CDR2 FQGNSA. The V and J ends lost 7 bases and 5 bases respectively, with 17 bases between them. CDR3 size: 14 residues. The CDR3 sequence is CASNVKAGPETQYF. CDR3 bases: TGTGCCAGCAACGTTAAGGCGGGTCCGGAGACCCAGTACTTC.

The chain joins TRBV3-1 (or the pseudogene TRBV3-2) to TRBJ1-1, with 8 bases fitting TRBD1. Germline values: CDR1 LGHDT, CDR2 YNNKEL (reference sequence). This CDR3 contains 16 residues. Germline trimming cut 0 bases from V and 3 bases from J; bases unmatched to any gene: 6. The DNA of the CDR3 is TGTGCCAGCAGCCAAGACAAGACAGGGGAAGACACTGAAGCTTTCTTT. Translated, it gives CASSQDKTGEDTEAFF.

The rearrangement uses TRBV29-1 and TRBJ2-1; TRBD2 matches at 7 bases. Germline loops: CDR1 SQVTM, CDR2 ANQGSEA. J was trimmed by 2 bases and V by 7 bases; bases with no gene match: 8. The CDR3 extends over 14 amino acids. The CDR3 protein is CSGWAGVTYNEQFF. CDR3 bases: TGCAGCGGATGGGCGGGAGTTACCTACAATGAGCAGTTCTTC.

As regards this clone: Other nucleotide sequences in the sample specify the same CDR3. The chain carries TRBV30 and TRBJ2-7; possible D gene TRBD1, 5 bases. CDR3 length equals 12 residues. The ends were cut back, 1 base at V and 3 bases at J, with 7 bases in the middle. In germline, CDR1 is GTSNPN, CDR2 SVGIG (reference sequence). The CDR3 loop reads CAWSGQGYEQYF. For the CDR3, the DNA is TGTGCCTGGAGTGGGCAGGGCTACGAGCAGTACTTC.

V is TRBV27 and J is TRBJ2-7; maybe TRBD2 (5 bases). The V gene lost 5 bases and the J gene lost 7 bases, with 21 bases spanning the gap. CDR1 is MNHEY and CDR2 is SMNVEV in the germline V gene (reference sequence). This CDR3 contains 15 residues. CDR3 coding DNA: TGTGCCAGCAGTCCACCCCCGGGCCGAACGGGAGAGCAGTACTTC. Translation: CASSPPPGRTGEQYF.

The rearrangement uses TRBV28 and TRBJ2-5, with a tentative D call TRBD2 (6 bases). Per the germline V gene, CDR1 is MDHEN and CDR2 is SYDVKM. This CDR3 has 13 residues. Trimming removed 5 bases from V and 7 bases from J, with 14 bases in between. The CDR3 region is CASSTFLGGTQYF. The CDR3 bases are TGTGCCAGCAGTACCTTCCTGGGAGGGACCCAGTACTTC.

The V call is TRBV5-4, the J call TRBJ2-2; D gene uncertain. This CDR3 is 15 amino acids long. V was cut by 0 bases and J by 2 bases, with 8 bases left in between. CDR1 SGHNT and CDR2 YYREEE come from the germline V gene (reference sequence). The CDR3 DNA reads TGTGCCAGCAGCTTGGAGGAGACCAACACCGGGGAGCTGTTTTTT. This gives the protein CASSLEETNTGELFF.

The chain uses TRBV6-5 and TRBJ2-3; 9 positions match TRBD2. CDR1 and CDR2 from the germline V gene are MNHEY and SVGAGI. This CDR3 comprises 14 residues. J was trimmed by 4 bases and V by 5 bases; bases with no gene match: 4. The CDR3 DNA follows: TGTGCCAGCAGTCGTAGCGGGAGCGCAGATACGCAGTATTTT. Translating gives CASSRSGSADTQYF.

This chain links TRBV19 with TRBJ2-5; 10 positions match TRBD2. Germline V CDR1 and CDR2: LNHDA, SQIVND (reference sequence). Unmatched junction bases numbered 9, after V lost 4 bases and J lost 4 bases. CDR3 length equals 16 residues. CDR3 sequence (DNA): TGTGCCAGTAGTAGTCGACCTAGCGGGAGTGGAGAGACCCAGTACTTC. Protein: CASSSRPSGSGETQYF.